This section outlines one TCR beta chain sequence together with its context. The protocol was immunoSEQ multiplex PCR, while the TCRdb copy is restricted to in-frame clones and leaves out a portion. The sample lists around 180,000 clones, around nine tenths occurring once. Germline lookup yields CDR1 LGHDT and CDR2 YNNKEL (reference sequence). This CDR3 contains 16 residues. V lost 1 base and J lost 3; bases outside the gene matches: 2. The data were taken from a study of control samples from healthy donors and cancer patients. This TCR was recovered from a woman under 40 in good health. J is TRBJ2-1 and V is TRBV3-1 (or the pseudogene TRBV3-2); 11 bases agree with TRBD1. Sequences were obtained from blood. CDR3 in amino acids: CASSQGGTGGYNEQFF. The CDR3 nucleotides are TGTGCCAGCAGCCAAGGCGGGACAGGGGGCTACAATGAGCAGTTCTTC.